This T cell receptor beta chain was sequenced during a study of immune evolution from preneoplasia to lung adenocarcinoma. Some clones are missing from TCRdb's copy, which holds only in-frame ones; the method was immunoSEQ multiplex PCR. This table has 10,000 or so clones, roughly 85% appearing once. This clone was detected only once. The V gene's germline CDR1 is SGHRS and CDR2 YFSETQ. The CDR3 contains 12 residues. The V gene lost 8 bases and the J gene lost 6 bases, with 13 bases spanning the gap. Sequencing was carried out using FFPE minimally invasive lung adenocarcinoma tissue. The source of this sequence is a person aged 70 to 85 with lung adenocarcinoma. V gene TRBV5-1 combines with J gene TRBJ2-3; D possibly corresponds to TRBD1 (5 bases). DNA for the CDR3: TGCGCCAGTCGAGCAGGGTACGATACGCAGTATTTT. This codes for CASRAGYDTQYF.